The rows below give T cell receptor beta chains drawn from one sample of a study of blood T cell repertoires in COVID-19. The method was immunoSEQ multiplex PCR; TCRdb's version includes in-frame clones alone and lacks a portion of them. The sample gives about 36,000 clones, approximately 75% of which show up once; about 40% is in the top ten. The sequencing sample was made of peripheral blood. The receptor source for this set is a human donor in a cohort sampled during active or convalescent COVID-19. The donor label of this sample is uncertain. The CDR3 runs from the conserved cysteine through the conserved F or W. Fields, in order: J gene, D gene, V gene, CDR3 length, clone size, CDR3 protein, CDR3 DNA. A D gene is named only where the DNA matches it firmly. The size entry is marked missing in some rows and otherwise reads once, few, many or a size class.

>TRBJ1-2|TRBD1|TRBV27|14|NA
CASSRQGSNYGYTF
TGTGCCAGCAGTCGACAGGGTTCTAACTATGGCTACACCTTC
>TRBJ2-1|TRBD2|TRBV4-3|15|NA
CASRYGRGDYNEQFF
TGCGCCAGCAGGTATGGGCGGGGGGACTACAATGAGCAGTTCTTC
>TRBJ1-6|TRBD1|TRBV9|15|NA
CASSERASGGSPLHF
TGTGCCAGCAGCGAGAGGGCGTCAGGGGGGTCACCCCTCCACTTT
>TRBJ2-4|NA|TRBV6-5|12|NA
CASSPLRRIQYF
TGTGCCAGCAGTCCCCTTCGGCGGATTCAGTACTTC
>TRBJ2-5|TRBD2|TRBV5-6|16|NA
CASQLPGTSGQETQYF
TGTGCCAGCCAGCTTCCTGGGACTAGCGGTCAAGAGACCCAGTACTTC
>TRBJ2-3|TRBD2|TRBV10-2|16|NA
CASSSALAGDQDTQYF
TGCGCCAGCAGTTCCGCGCTAGCGGGAGATCAAGATACGCAGTATTTT
>TRBJ1-1|NA|TRBV19|14|NA
CASSSRQSHTEAFF
TGTGCCAGTAGTTCGAGACAGTCCCACACTGAAGCTTTCTTT
>TRBJ2-1|NA|TRBV25-1|16|many
CASSEADRSSYNEQFF
TGTGCCAGCAGTGAAGCGGACAGAAGCTCCTACAATGAGCAGTTCTTC
>TRBJ2-2|NA|TRBV11-3|14|many
CASSLGPDTGELFF
TGTGCCAGCAGCTTAGGGCCAGACACCGGGGAGCTGTTTTTT
>TRBJ1-5|TRBD1|TRBV19|14|NA
CASSKTGDRQPQHF
TGTGCCAGTAGTAAGACAGGGGATCGGCAGCCCCAGCATTTT
>TRBJ1-2|TRBD1|TRBV5-1|14|NA
CASSMTGGDYGYTF
TGCGCCAGCAGCATGACAGGGGGCGACTATGGCTACACCTTC
>TRBJ1-6|NA|TRBV28|14|NA
CASSYREYNSPLHF
TGTGCCAGCAGTTACAGGGAATATAATTCACCCCTCCACTTT
>TRBJ2-7|TRBD2|TRBV2|16|NA
CASKPLLAGAQHEQYF
TGTGCCAGCAAACCCCTCCTAGCGGGGGCCCAACACGAGCAGTACTTC
>TRBJ2-1|NA|TRBV3-1/TRBV3-2|14|NA
CASENSGTYNEQFF
TGTGCCAGCGAGAATAGCGGTACCTACAATGAGCAGTTCTTC
>TRBJ1-2|NA|TRBV9|12|NA
CASSPRRGGYTF
TGTGCCAGCAGCCCCCGGAGGGGTGGCTACACCTTC
>TRBJ2-7|TRBD2|TRBV4-2|15|NA
CASSHLLAGAPEQYF
TGTGCCAGCAGCCATCTACTAGCGGGAGCCCCTGAGCAGTACTTC
>TRBJ2-7|TRBD2|TRBV6-2/TRBV6-3|14|NA
CASSIAGGSYEQYF
TGTGCCAGCAGTATAGCGGGTGGCTCCTACGAGCAGTACTTC
>TRBJ2-3|NA|TRBV24-1|12|NA
CATSEEARAQYF
TGTGCCACCAGTGAAGAGGCGCGGGCGCAGTATTTT
>TRBJ1-5|TRBD1|TRBV7-2|14|NA
CASSLGQGKQPQHF
TGTGCCAGCAGCTTAGGACAGGGTAAACAGCCCCAGCATTTT
>TRBJ2-1|TRBD2|TRBV19|15|few
CASRTSGPSYNEQFF
TGTGCCAGCCGGACTAGCGGGCCCTCCTACAATGAGCAGTTCTTC
>TRBJ1-1|NA|TRBV2|14|few
CASSVDWGDTEAFF
TGTGCCAGCAGTGTGGACTGGGGAGACACTGAAGCTTTCTTT
>TRBJ2-5|TRBD2|TRBV24-1|15|NA
CATSGGGLDQETQYF
TGTGCCACCAGTGGGGGGGGTCTCGACCAAGAGACCCAGTACTTC
>TRBJ2-2|TRBD2|TRBV7-2|17|NA
CASKSRVAGGGTGELFF
TGTGCCAGCAAATCCCGAGTGGCGGGAGGTGGCACCGGGGAGCTGTTTTTT
>TRBJ2-3|TRBD1|TRBV19|15|few
CASRPGQGATDTQYF
TGTGCCAGTAGACCGGGACAGGGAGCAACAGATACGCAGTATTTT
>TRBJ2-2|TRBD2|TRBV5-4|14|NA
CASRTSVNTGELFF
TGTGCCAGCAGGACTAGCGTCAACACCGGGGAGCTGTTTTTT
>TRBJ2-1|TRBD1|TRBV15|14|NA
CATSRNRGRGEQFF
TGTGCCACCAGCAGGAACAGGGGGAGAGGGGAGCAGTTCTTC
>TRBJ2-1|NA|TRBV11-2|12|NA
CASVRPGHEQFF
TGTGCCAGCGTCCGACCTGGGCATGAGCAGTTCTTC
>TRBJ2-1|NA|TRBV5-1|15|NA
CASSLGRDSYNEQFF
TGCGCCAGCAGCTTAGGACGGGACTCCTACAATGAGCAGTTCTTC
>TRBJ1-6|NA|TRBV5-6|15|NA
CASSSDRSNGSPLHF
TGTGCCAGCAGCTCCGACAGGTCCAACGGCTCACCCCTCCACTTT
>TRBJ1-5|NA|TRBV19|15|few
CASTLSRGRDQPQHF
TGTGCCAGTACTCTATCCAGGGGTCGGGATCAGCCCCAGCATTTT
>TRBJ1-1|TRBD1|TRBV11-2|13|NA
CASSLEQGTEAFF
TGTGCCAGCAGCTTAGAACAGGGGACTGAAGCTTTCTTT
>TRBJ1-1|NA|TRBV10-3|16|NA
CAISDPLRQEKAEAFF
TGTGCCATCAGTGATCCCTTGAGACAGGAAAAGGCTGAAGCTTTCTTT
>TRBJ2-2|TRBD2|TRBV9|19|NA
CASSDPGSVWREAAGELFF
TGTGCCAGCAGCGACCCGGGGTCCGTGTGGCGGGAGGCGGCCGGGGAGCTGTTTTTT
>TRBJ2-1|NA|TRBV30|13|NA
CAWSKTRDNEQFF
TGTGCCTGGAGTAAGACCAGGGACAATGAGCAGTTCTTC
>TRBJ1-2|NA|TRBV24-1|14|NA
CATSDGQLNYGYTF
TGTGCCACCAGTGATGGACAGCTAAACTATGGCTACACCTTC
>TRBJ2-5|NA|TRBV29-1|13|NA
CSVGGGRGETQYF
TGCAGCGTTGGCGGCGGGCGAGGGGAGACCCAGTACTTC
>TRBJ1-3|NA|TRBV7-8|15|NA
CASSSREGSGNTIYF
TGTGCCAGCAGCTCGCGGGAAGGATCCGGAAACACCATATATTTT
>TRBJ2-5|NA|TRBV5-6|13|NA
CASSLGVGETQYF
TGTGCCAGCAGCTTAGGGGTTGGGGAGACCCAGTACTTC
>TRBJ1-2|TRBD1|TRBV6-5|15|NA
CASIPGQGLAYGYTF
TGTGCCAGCATTCCGGGACAGGGTCTTGCTTATGGCTACACCTTC
>TRBJ2-5|NA|TRBV5-4|12|NA
CASSRIGGTQYF
TGTGCCAGCAGCCGGATAGGGGGGACCCAGTACTTC
>TRBJ2-1|TRBD2|TRBV6-4|13|NA
CASIRLARGEQFF
TGTGCCAGCATTAGACTAGCGAGGGGTGAGCAGTTCTTC
>TRBJ2-2|NA|TRBV3-1/TRBV3-2|15|NA
CASSPNIGGTGELFF
TGTGCCAGCAGCCCTAATATAGGCGGGACCGGGGAGCTGTTTTTT
>TRBJ2-7|NA|TRBV7-2|15|NA
CASSWGRARTYEQYF
TGTGCCAGCAGCTGGGGCCGAGCCAGAACCTACGAGCAGTACTTC
>TRBJ1-1|NA|TRBV18|16|NA
CASSPRAGNLNTEAFF
TGTGCCAGCTCACCCCGGGCAGGGAATTTGAACACTGAAGCTTTCTTT
>TRBJ1-2|NA|TRBV21-1|13|NA
CARGVLGTRGYTF
TGTGCCAGGGGGGTACTAGGGACTCGCGGCTACACCTTC
>TRBJ2-7|TRBD2|TRBV19|13|NA
CASSSGRIYEQYF
TGTGCCAGTAGTAGCGGGAGAATCTACGAGCAGTACTTC
>TRBJ1-2|TRBD1|TRBV12-5|14|NA
CASGLPGQVYGYTF
TGTGCTAGTGGTTTACCGGGACAGGTCTATGGCTACACCTTC